These 29 T cell receptor beta chains were all obtained from the same sample, sequenced in a study of blood T cell repertoires in COVID-19 (dated by TCRdb to the early 2020s). Libraries were made using the immunoSEQ multiplex PCR assay. What TCRdb holds here is the immuneACCESS table cut down to in-frame rearrangements. Part of the clones is not present; checked against another copy, under half of the missing clones reflect an unresolved V gene, and the others are unexplained. This sample is represented by approximately 150,000 clones; 80% to 90% of them were singletons. The ten largest account for around 2.9% of the sample. The sample was peripheral blood. The source of these receptors is a woman between 55 and 75 years old with active COVID-19.

The chain is built from TRBV4-2 and TRBJ2-3, with D unclear. Per the germline V gene, CDR1 is LGHNA and CDR2 is YNFKEQ. The CDR3 is 16 amino acids. The V and J ends lost 1 base and 0 bases respectively, with 11 bases between them. As DNA, the CDR3 is TGTGCCAGCAGCCAAGTTTTTGCGGTTAGCACAGATACGCAGTATTTT. Its protein is CASSQVFAVSTDTQYF.

The J gene is TRBJ2-7, the V gene TRBV6-5; 11 nucleotides match TRBD2. Germline V gives CDR1 MNHEY, CDR2 SVGAGI. The CDR3 consists of 15 residues. Unmatched junction bases numbered 4, after V lost 6 bases and J lost 0 bases. The chain's CDR3 is CASSSTSGGSYEQYF. The CDR3 nucleotides read TGTGCCAGCAGCTCTACTAGCGGGGGCTCCTACGAGCAGTACTTC.

The chain has TRBV7-2 and TRBJ2-5; D possibly corresponds to TRBD1 (5 bases). This CDR3 contains 13 residues. The V end lost 2 bases, the J end lost 5 bases, and 9 bases lay between the germline ends. Per the germline V gene, CDR1 is SGHTA and CDR2 is FQGNSA. The CDR3 DNA is TGTGCCAGCAGCTTACAGGGTAGGGAGACCCAGTACTTC. As protein: CASSLQGRETQYF.

The count of this clone is one. The chain employs TRBV11-2 and TRBJ1-1, with 9 bases aligning to TRBD1. J was trimmed by 10 bases and V by 6 bases; bases with no gene match: 9. The CDR3 length is 13 residues. Germline V gene sequence: CDR1 SGHAT, CDR2 FQNNGV. The CDR3 sequence: CASSRTGDRGAFF. The CDR3 DNA is TGTGCCAGCAGTAGGACAGGGGATCGCGGAGCTTTCTTT. The full variable domain, rest sourced from reference TRBV11-2 and TRBJ1-1, is EAGVAQSPRYKIIEKRQSVAFWCNPISGHATLYWYQQILGQGPKLLIQFQNNGVVDDSQLPKDRFSAERLKGVDSTLKIQPAKLEDSAVYLCASSRTGDRGAFFGQGTRLTVV.

V and J are TRBV10-1 and TRBJ2-1; 16 bases agree with TRBD2. Germline-derived CDR1 and CDR2 are WNHNN and SYGVQD (reference sequence). This CDR3 region has 16 residues. Losses at the gene ends were 6 bases for V and 8 bases for J; bases not matched to a gene: 7. The CDR3 DNA reads as TGCGCCAGCAGGGCCGGGACTAGCGGGAGGGCTGATGAGCAGTTCTTC. This codes for CASRAGTSGRADEQFF.

The chain is built from TRBV30 and TRBJ1-2, with TRBD1 matching 11 bases. V shed 0 bases and J 8 bases; nucleotides not matched to a gene: 2. Germline lookup yields CDR1 GTSNPN and CDR2 SVGIG (reference sequence). The CDR3 consists of 13 residues. CDR3 region: CAWSVGTGGGYTF. The CDR3 nucleotides read TGTGCCTGGAGTGTAGGGACAGGGGGAGGCTACACCTTC.

The CDR3 nucleotides read TGTGCCAGTAGCCTCGGACAGGGGGCTTTAGATACGCAGTATTTT. This codes for CASSLGQGALDTQYF. The chain couples TRBV19 to TRBJ2-3; 11 bases are a match to TRBD1. This CDR3 is built from 15 residues. The germline V gene has CDR1 LNHDA and CDR2 SQIVND (reference sequence). Losses at the gene ends were 6 bases for V and 5 bases for J; bases not matched to a gene: 7.

The gene calls are TRBV18 and TRBJ2-5; D possibly corresponds to TRBD2 (6 bases). The V and J ends lost 5 bases and 4 bases respectively, with 17 bases between them. This CDR3 comprises 15 residues. CDR1 is KGHSH, CDR2 LQKENI, per germline. The CDR3 DNA follows: TGTGCCAGCTCAAGTGCGGGATCACCACTAGAGACCCAGTACTTC. This codes for CASSSAGSPLETQYF.

The sample holds one count of this clone. The rearrangement uses TRBV3-1 (or the pseudogene TRBV3-2) and TRBJ2-7; 9 positions match TRBD1. The V gene end was trimmed by 0 bases and the J gene end by 5 bases; junction bases not matched to a gene: 5. CDR1 and CDR2 from the germline V gene are LGHDT and YNNKEL (reference sequence). This CDR3 is 15 amino acids long. CDR3 in DNA: TGTGCCAGCAGCCAAGAAAAAGGACAGGGGAACGAGCAGTACTTC. This codes for CASSQEKGQGNEQYF.

The chain combines TRBV4-1 with TRBJ1-3; 8 bases match TRBD1. CDR3 length equals 12 residues. V was clipped by 0 bases and J by 14 bases; unmatched bases: 3. In germline, CDR1 is MGHRA, CDR2 YSYEKL. CDR3 nucleotides: TGCGCCAGCAGCCAAGACGGGGACAGGTTATATTTT. As protein: CASSQDGDRLYF.

The V gene is TRBV28, the J gene TRBJ2-1, with TRBD1 matching over 10 bases. With 6 bases clipped from V and 6 bases from J, the junction kept 8 bases outside the gene matches. The CDR3 runs to 15 residues. Germline values: CDR1 MDHEN, CDR2 SYDVKM. CDR3 in DNA: TGTGCCAGCAGGAGGCCGGGACAGGGGATCAATGAGCAGTTCTTC. Translated, it gives CASRRPGQGINEQFF.

The chain combines TRBV6-2 or TRBV6-3 with TRBJ2-3; no reliable D call. CDR1 and CDR2 from the germline V gene are MNHEY and SVGEGT. Trimming removed 0 bases from V and 2 bases from J, with 9 bases in between. The CDR3 spans 15 residues. The CDR3 spells CASSYSRILTDTQYF. The CDR3 coding sequence is TGTGCCAGCAGTTACTCGAGAATTCTCACAGATACGCAGTATTTT.

The V gene is TRBV30, the J gene TRBJ1-1; D remains unclear. CDR1 GTSNPN and CDR2 SVGIG come from the germline V gene (reference sequence). This CDR3 is 13 amino acids long. V lost 2 bases, J lost 0 bases, and 7 bases lay in between. The CDR3 DNA sequence: TGTGCCTGGAGTTCACAAATGAACACTGAAGCTTTCTTT. Translating it yields CAWSSQMNTEAFF. Supplemented by reference TRBV30 and TRBJ1-1, the full variable domain reads SQTIHQWPATLVQPVGSPLSLECTVEGTSNPNLYWYRQAAGRGLQLLFYSVGIGQISSEVPQNLSASRPQDRQFILSSKKLLLSDSGFYLCAWSSQMNTEAFFGQGTRLTVV.

The chain recombines TRBV2 with TRBJ1-1; no definite D call. The germline V gene encodes CDR1 SNHLY and CDR2 FYNNEI. The CDR3 runs to 13 residues. V was pared by 4 bases and J by 3 bases, with 9 bases between. The CDR3: CASSVASYTEAFF. DNA for the CDR3: TGTGCCAGCAGTGTAGCGAGTTACACTGAAGCTTTCTTT.

The chain joins TRBV10-1 to TRBJ2-1, with 13 bases that match TRBD2. The junction had 14 bases not matched to a gene; V was cut back by 3 bases and J by 9 bases. Germline V gene lookup returns CDR1 WNHNN and CDR2 SYGVQD (reference sequence). The length of the CDR3 is 18 residues. The CDR3 here is CASSDPALTSGRACEQFF. As DNA, the CDR3 is TGCGCCAGCAGTGACCCCGCCCTAACTAGCGGGAGGGCCTGTGAGCAGTTCTTC.

This clone has a single count. The chain carries TRBV2 and TRBJ1-1; D unclear. From germline, CDR1 is SNHLY and CDR2 FYNNEI. The CDR3 loop spans 13 amino acids. Deletions cut 7 bases from V and 1 base from J, with 10 bases between. The CDR3 reads CASIAPSNTEAFF. DNA of the CDR3: TGTGCCAGCATTGCGCCTTCGAACACTGAAGCTTTCTTT.

The V call is TRBV19, the J call TRBJ2-7; tentatively, D is TRBD2 (6 bases). Trimming left V 6 bases short and J 6 bases short, with 9 bases between. Germline values: CDR1 LNHDA, CDR2 SQIVND (reference sequence). This CDR3 has 11 amino acids. The CDR3 spells CASRGGLEQYF. As DNA, the CDR3 is TGTGCCAGTAGGGGAGGCCTCGAGCAGTACTTC.

The V and J genes are TRBV2 and TRBJ2-1; maybe TRBD2 (5 bases). The CDR3 is 12 residues long. Per germline, CDR1 SNHLY and CDR2 FYNNEI. V dropped 3 bases and J dropped 7 bases, with 7 bases sitting between them. CDR3 coding DNA: TGTGCCAGCAGTGAGAGGGAGAATGAGCAGTTCTTC. This encodes CASSERENEQFF.

This chain connects TRBV6-2 or TRBV6-3 to TRBJ1-1, with a possible D match to TRBD1 (5 bases). Between the trimmed V and J ends, which lost 0 bases and 1 base, there was a span of 15 bases. This CDR3 contains 17 residues. The germline CDR1 and CDR2 sequences are MNHEY and SVGEGT. CDR3 in amino acids: CASSYSRGPEKNTEAFF. CDR3 DNA: TGTGCCAGCAGTTACTCGCGGGGACCGGAAAAGAACACTGAAGCTTTCTTT.

The V and J genes are TRBV2 and TRBJ2-3; maybe TRBD1 (5 bases). Germline CDR1 and CDR2: SNHLY and FYNNEI. Trimming took 8 bases from V and 2 from J, leaving 17 bases between them. The CDR3 is 15 residues long. The CDR3: CASWWGPGATDTQYF. CDR3 in DNA: TGTGCCAGCTGGTGGGGTCCTGGGGCCACAGATACGCAGTATTTT.

This chain links TRBV9 with TRBJ2-3; 8 bases are a match to TRBD2. This CDR3 is built from 15 residues. Looked up from germline, CDR1 is SGDLS and CDR2 is YYNGEE. Trimming cost V 0 bases and J 2 bases; bases outside gene matches: 2. The CDR3 region is CASSVGSGATDTQYF. The DNA of the CDR3 is TGTGCCAGCAGCGTAGGTAGCGGGGCCACAGATACGCAGTATTTT. The full variable domain, its missing parts supplied by reference TRBV9 and TRBJ2-3, is DSGVTQTPKHLITATGQRVTLRCSPRSGDLSVYWYQQSLDQGLQFLIQYYNGEERAKGNILERFSAQQFPDLHSELNLSSLELGDSALYFCASSVGSGATDTQYFGPGTRLTVL.

This clone occurred once. The rearrangement uses TRBV2 and TRBJ2-2; D is unresolved. This CDR3 contains 15 residues. Germline V gene sequence: CDR1 SNHLY, CDR2 FYNNEI. Trimming took 9 bases from V and 0 from J, leaving 14 bases between them. The CDR3, as DNA: TGTGCCAGTACTGATATTAGCCCGAACACCGGGGAGCTGTTTTTT. Its translation: CASTDISPNTGELFF.

The chain uses TRBV11-3 and TRBJ2-2; 7 bases match TRBD1. The CDR3 sequence is 16 residues long. J gave up 3 bases and V 1 base, and 5 bases lay outside the gene matches. In germline, CDR1 is SGHNT, CDR2 YENEEA. The CDR3 nucleotides are TGTGCCAGCAGCTTAGGCCCCGGGACAGACACCGGGGAGCTGTTTTTT. This codes for CASSLGPGTDTGELFF. The complete variable domain, with remaining parts taken from reference TRBV11-3 and TRBJ2-2, reads EAGVVQSPRYKIIEKKQPVAFWCNPISGHNTLYWYLQNLGQGPELLIRYENEEAVDDSQLPKDRFSAERLKGVDSTLKIQPAELGDSAVYLCASSLGPGTDTGELFFGEGSRLTVL.

This rearrangement joins TRBV18 to TRBJ2-1, with TRBD1 matching over 8 bases. The CDR3 consists of 14 residues. Germline loops: CDR1 KGHSH, CDR2 LQKENI. The V gene end was trimmed by 3 bases and the J gene end by 8 bases; junction bases not matched to a gene: 6. The CDR3 region has the DNA TGTGCCAGCTCACCTAGCGGACAGGGCGATGAGCAGTTCTTC. Its protein product is CASSPSGQGDEQFF.

The rearrangement links TRBV11-2 to TRBJ1-1, with D possibly TRBD1 on 6 matching bases. Deletions cut 5 bases from V and 7 bases from J, with 20 bases between. The germline V gene has CDR1 SGHAT and CDR2 FQNNGV. The CDR3 loop spans 15 amino acids. Here the CDR3 reads CASSQRGQWSNEAFF. CDR3 coding DNA: TGTGCCAGCAGCCAAAGAGGACAGTGGTCTAATGAAGCTTTCTTT.

This clone was observed a single time. The genes are TRBV2 and TRBJ2-3; possibly TRBD2 for D (6 bases). The V gene's germline CDR1 is SNHLY and CDR2 FYNNEI. CDR3 length: 16 residues. Trimming stripped 7 bases from V and 0 bases from J, with 17 bases between. CDR3 DNA: TGTGCCAGCATTCGGAGGGCGGCCGCAAGCACAGATACGCAGTATTTT. Its translation is CASIRRAAASTDTQYF.

About this clone itself: At one end the junction does not follow the germline gene, possibly because of a read error. V and J are TRBV28 and TRBJ2-7; a possible D gene is TRBD2 (6 bases). The V gene's germline CDR1 is MDHEN and CDR2 SYDVKM. The CDR3 is 12 amino acids. CDR3 sequence reads: CASSLRGLSKRF. The CDR3 DNA reads as TGTGCCAGCAGTTTAAGGGGACTTTCCAAGAGGTTC.

This rearrangement joins TRBV28 to TRBJ1-2, with TRBD1 matching over 9 bases. This CDR3 is built from 14 residues. Germline CDR1 and CDR2: MDHEN and SYDVKM. The DNA for the CDR3 is TGTGCTCTCAGTCCCGGGGACAGGGACTATGGCTACACCTTC. Translation gives CALSPGDRDYGYTF.

The chain employs TRBV5-1 and TRBJ2-7; the D gene is possibly TRBD2 (6 bases). CDR3 length: 13 amino acids. The germline gives CDR1 SGHRS, CDR2 YFSETQ. V was shortened by 4 bases and J by 4 bases, with 12 bases between the two germline ends. CDR3 nucleotide sequence: TGCGCCAGCAGCCCCGGGACTCGATACGAGCAGTACTTC. Translation gives CASSPGTRYEQYF.